This T cell receptor (beta chain) was captured by sequencing in a study of T cells in Graves' hyperthyroidism and ophthalmopathy. Turning to the study itself: Before any treatment, at initial diagnosis, peripheral blood was collected. Study results and caveats: In blood, most of the thyroid clonotypes expanded above 0.001 were also present.

RNA transcripts yielded amplified TCR beta CDR3 regions. The HTBI primer set drove a first-round RT-PCR of the TCR CDR3. TCRdb analysed the multiplex PCR reads with MiXCR anew, one entry per CDR3 protein. The sample includes approximately 370,000 distinct CDR3 sequences, around 14% of them seen just once. The CDR3 extends over 12 amino acids. CDR1 is DFQATT and CDR2 is SNEGSKA in the germline V gene (reference sequence). V shed 6 bases, J shed 5 bases, and the junction held 6 bases outside the gene matches. In this sample, this clonotype turned up many times. Its antigen is unknown. Graves' hyperthyroidism without ophthalmopathy progression within 18 months was termed stable.

Specimen: blood. The V call is TRBV20-1, the J call TRBJ2-7; 8 bases fit TRBD1. The sequence was obtained from a woman between 25 and 40 years old with Graves' hyperthyroidism. The CDR3 nucleotides read TGCAGTGCCGGACAGGGTATCGACGAGCAGTACTTC. It is translated as CSAGQGIDEQYF.